A selection of T cell receptor beta chains follows, all from one sample in a study of response to subunit inactivated influenza vaccine. TCRdb processed the RT-PCR reads anew with MiXCR; each CDR3 protein has one entry. The data hold approximately 490,000 distinct CDR3 sequences, with roughly 7.6% observed a single time. This specimen consisted of PBMCs from blood, obtained 23 months after vaccination. The receptors were gathered from a man in his fifties or sixties who received an inactivated influenza vaccine. The CDR3 runs from the conserved cysteine through the conserved F or W. A D gene is named only where the DNA matches it firmly. Clone size is given for some rows only: seen once, a few or many times, or a class if the clone is expanded.

TRBJ2-3	TRBV18	-	-	CASSPTAGLDTDTQYF	TGTGCCAGCTCACCTACGGCGGGACTGGACACAGATACGCAGTATTTT
TRBJ2-3	TRBV2	many	-	CAINEQFTDTQYF	TGTGCCATCAACGAACAGTTCACAGATACGCAGTATTTT
TRBJ2-1	TRBV7-2	many	-	CASSSQGGVSNEQFF	TGTGCCAGCAGCTCTCAGGGGGGAGTTTCGAATGAGCAGTTCTTC
TRBJ2-5	TRBV25-1	few	TRBD1	CASSQPGTGDVETQYF	TGTGCCAGCAGTCAACCGGGGACAGGGGATGTGGAGACCCAGTACTTC
TRBJ2-7	TRBV12-3/TRBV12-4	few	TRBD1	CASSHTPGQGPYEQYF	TGTGCCAGCAGTCACACCCCGGGACAGGGGCCCTACGAGCAGTACTTC
TRBJ2-3	TRBV12-3/TRBV12-4	few	TRBD2	CASSLVVAGDTDTQYF	TGTGCCAGCAGTTTAGTGGTAGCGGGGGACACAGATACGCAGTATTTT
TRBJ2-1	TRBV7-2	-	-	CASSFKWGPYNEQFF	TGTGCCAGCAGCTTCAAGTGGGGGCCCTACAATGAGCAGTTCTTC
TRBJ2-7	TRBV6-2/TRBV6-3	many	-	CASSYNLNREKGRTEDEQYF	TGTGCCAGCAGTTACAACCTAAATCGTGAAAAAGGACGGACTGAGGATGAGCAGTACTTC
TRBJ2-1	TRBV11-2	-	-	CASSLRRYRPYNEQFF	TGTGCCAGCAGCTTACGCCGGTACCGACCTTACAATGAGCAGTTCTTC
TRBJ2-5	TRBV6-2/TRBV6-3	-	-	CASISWGRGETQYF	TGTGCCAGCATCAGCTGGGGGCGAGGGGAGACCCAGTACTTC
TRBJ2-3	TRBV5-1	few	-	CASRTGQLPDTQYF	TGCGCCAGCAGAACTGGACAGCTGCCAGATACGCAGTATTTT
TRBJ2-2	TRBV6-1	-	TRBD2	CATGLAGTGELFF	TGTGCCACTGGACTAGCGGGAACCGGGGAGCTGTTTTTT
TRBJ1-1	TRBV5-6	-	TRBD1	CASSNTGGLGAFF	TGTGCCAGCAGTAATACAGGGGGCTTGGGGGCTTTCTTT
TRBJ2-3	TRBV10-3	few	-	CATGPGQATITDTQYF	TGTGCCACGGGACCGGGCCAGGCGACGATCACAGATACGCAGTATTTT